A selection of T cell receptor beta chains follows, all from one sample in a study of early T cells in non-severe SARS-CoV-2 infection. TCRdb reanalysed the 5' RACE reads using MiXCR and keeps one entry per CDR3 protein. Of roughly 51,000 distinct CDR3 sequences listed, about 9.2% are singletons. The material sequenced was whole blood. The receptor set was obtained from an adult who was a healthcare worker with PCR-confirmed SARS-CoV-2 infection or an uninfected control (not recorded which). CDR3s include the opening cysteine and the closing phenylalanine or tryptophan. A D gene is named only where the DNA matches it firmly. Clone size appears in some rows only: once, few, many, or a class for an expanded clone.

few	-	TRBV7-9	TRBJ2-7	CASRAGTGSAYEQYF	TGTGCCAGCAGAGCCGGGACGGGTTCAGCCTACGAGCAGTACTTC
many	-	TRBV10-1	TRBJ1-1	CASSDPGHRNTEAFF	TGCGCCAGCAGTGACCCGGGACACCGAAACACTGAAGCTTTCTTT
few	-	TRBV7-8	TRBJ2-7	CASSPLYEQYF	TGTGCCAGCAGCCCCCTCTACGAGCAGTACTTC
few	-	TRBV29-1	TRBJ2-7	CSVDTGSEQYF	TGCAGCGTTGATACCGGGAGCGAGCAGTACTTC
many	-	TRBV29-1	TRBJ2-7	CSVEEASSYEQYF	TGCAGCGTTGAAGAGGCGAGCTCCTACGAGCAGTACTTC
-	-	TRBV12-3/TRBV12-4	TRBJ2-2	CASSGQQNTGELFF	TGTGCCAGCTCCGGCCAGCAGAACACCGGGGAGCTGTTTTTT
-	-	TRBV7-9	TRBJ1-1	CASLVAEAFF	TGTGCCAGCCTGGTGGCTGAAGCTTTCTTT
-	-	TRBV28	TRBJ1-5	CASSPGPAQPQHF	TGTGCCAGCAGCCCCGGCCCCGCGCAGCCCCAGCATTTT
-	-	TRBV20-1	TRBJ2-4	CSARGENIQYF	TGCAGTGCTAGAGGGGAGAACATTCAGTACTTC
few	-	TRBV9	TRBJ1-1	CASSRGGQEAFF	TGTGCCAGCAGTCGGGGCGGCCAAGAAGCTTTCTTT
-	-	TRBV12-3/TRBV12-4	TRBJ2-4	CASTARRGPLAKNIQYF	TGTGCCAGCACCGCAAGACGGGGGCCTCTAGCCAAAAACATTCAGTACTTC
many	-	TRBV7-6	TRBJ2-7	CASSLEGSTYEQYF	TGTGCCAGCAGCTTAGAGGGCTCGACCTACGAGCAGTACTTC
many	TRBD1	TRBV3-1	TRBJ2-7	CASSRQGAYEQYF	TGTGCCAGCAGCCGACAGGGGGCGTACGAGCAGTACTTC
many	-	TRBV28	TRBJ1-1	CASSPPDRVAAFF	TGTGCCAGCAGTCCGCCCGACCGGGTTGCGGCTTTCTTT
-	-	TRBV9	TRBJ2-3	CASSVWTDTQYF	TGTGCCAGCAGCGTATGGACAGATACGCAGTATTTT
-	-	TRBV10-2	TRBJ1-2	CASSEVPDGYTF	TGCGCCAGCAGTGAAGTACCGGATGGCTACACCTTC
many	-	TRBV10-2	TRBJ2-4	CASSELVTPNIQYF	TGCGCCAGCAGTGAGTTGGTGACTCCAAACATTCAGTACTTC
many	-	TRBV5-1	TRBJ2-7	CASSLVSSSYEQYF	TGCGCCAGCAGCTTGGTCAGCTCCTCCTACGAGCAGTACTTC
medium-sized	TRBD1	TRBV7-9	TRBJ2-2	CASSFRQGANTGELFF	TGTGCCAGCAGCTTTAGACAGGGGGCGAACACCGGGGAGCTGTTTTTT
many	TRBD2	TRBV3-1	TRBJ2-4	CASSHRLAGGRLAKNIQYF	TGTGCCAGCAGCCATCGACTAGCGGGAGGGCGCTTAGCCAAAAACATTCAGTACTTC
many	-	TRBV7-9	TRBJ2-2	CASSLTGANTGELFF	TGTGCCAGCAGCTTAACAGGAGCGAACACCGGGGAGCTGTTTTTT
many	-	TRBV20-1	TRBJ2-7	CSARGVGGMSSYEQYF	TGCAGTGCTAGAGGGGTAGGCGGGATGAGCTCCTACGAGCAGTACTTC
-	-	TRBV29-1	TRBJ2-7	CSVEGVQPGDEQYF	TGCAGCGTTGAGGGGGTCCAGCCAGGGGACGAGCAGTACTTC
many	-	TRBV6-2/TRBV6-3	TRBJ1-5	CASSPRGGGNQPQHF	TGTGCCAGCAGTCCCCGCGGGGGCGGCAATCAGCCCCAGCATTTT
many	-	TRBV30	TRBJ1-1	CAEGRGSYTEAFF	TGTGCCGAGGGGCGGGGGTCGTACACTGAAGCTTTCTTT
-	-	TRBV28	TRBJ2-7	CASSNVAVSYEQYF	TGTGCCAGCAGTAATGTGGCAGTCTCCTACGAGCAGTACTTC
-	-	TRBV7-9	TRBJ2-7	CASLGVAPYEQYF	TGTGCCAGCTTAGGGGTTGCTCCCTACGAGCAGTACTTC
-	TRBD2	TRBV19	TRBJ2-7	CASSIVGRAKSYEQYF	TGTGCCAGTAGTATAGTTGGGAGGGCTAAATCCTACGAGCAGTACTTC